The 14 T cell receptor beta chains reported below all come from one sample, sequenced in a study of blood T cell repertoires in COVID-19. Measured with immunoSEQ multiplex PCR; TCRdb has only the in-frame clones, and not every one. This sample yields about 63,000 clones, of which roughly 80% are seen a single time; around 4.1% belongs to the top ten. What was sequenced was PBMCs or T cells enriched from blood (not recorded which). These receptors were collected from a middle-aged woman with acute COVID-19.

This sequence joins TRBV7-3 and TRBJ2-2; D is perhaps TRBD2 (5 bases). Germline V gene sequence: CDR1 SGHTA, CDR2 FQGTGA. The ends were cut back, 2 bases at V and 1 base at J, with 11 bases in the middle. The CDR3 is 16 residues long. The CDR3 region has the DNA TGTGCCAGCAGCTTAGGGAGACGGAAGAACACCGGGGAGCTGTTTTTT. This sequence encodes CASSLGRRKNTGELFF. The variable domain in full, completed from reference TRBV7-3 and TRBJ2-2, reads GAGVSQTPSNKVTEKGKYVELRCDPISGHTALYWYRQSLGQGPEFLIYFQGTGAADDSGLPNDRFFAVRPEGSVSTLKIQRTERGDSAVYLCASSLGRRKNTGELFFGEGSRLTVL.

The V and J genes are TRBV2 and TRBJ1-5; D is possibly TRBD1 (5 bases). Between the trimmed V and J ends, which lost 4 bases and 4 bases, there was a span of 11 bases. CDR3 length equals 14 residues. Germline CDR1 is SNHLY and CDR2 is FYNNEI. CDR3 nucleotides: TGTGCCAGCAGTGGGTGGCAGGGAAATCAGCCCCAGCATTTT. This translates into CASSGWQGNQPQHF.

The chain is built from TRBV28 and TRBJ1-6, with D hard to call. The V gene's germline CDR1 is MDHEN and CDR2 SYDVKM. V was clipped by 6 bases and J by 8 bases, with 5 bases between them. The CDR3 covers 11 residues. CDR3 sequence (DNA): TGTGCCAGCAGAAGAGATTCACCCCTCCACTTT. Its protein is CASRRDSPLHF.

This chain uses TRBV3-1 (or the pseudogene TRBV3-2) with TRBJ2-2, with 14 bases fitting TRBD2. V shed 5 bases and J 7 bases; nucleotides not matched to a gene: 6. CDR3 length equals 16 residues. Per the germline V gene, CDR1 is LGHDT and CDR2 is YNNKEL (reference sequence). This CDR3 reads CASSYRTSGRSGELFF. The CDR3 DNA reads as TGTGCCAGCAGCTATAGGACTAGCGGGAGGAGCGGGGAGCTGTTTTTT.

The CDR3 DNA is TGTGCCAGCAGCGTCACAGGGGCAGCTCAGCCCCAGCATTTT. Protein sequence: CASSVTGAAQPQHF. V and J are TRBV6-4 and TRBJ1-5; TRBD1 matches at 7 bases. Germline CDR1 reads MRHNA; CDR2 reads SNTAGT. The CDR3 extends over 14 amino acids. Trimming at V came to 6 bases and at J to 6 bases, leaving 8 bases not matched to a gene.

V is TRBV13 and J is TRBJ1-1; D gene ambiguous. CDR1 and CDR2 from the germline V gene are PRHDT and FYEKMQ (reference sequence). V was pared by 0 bases and J by 4 bases, with 3 bases between. The CDR3 has 12 amino acids. CDR3 region: CASSLGSTEAFF. The CDR3 bases are TGTGCCAGCAGCTTAGGTAGCACTGAAGCTTTCTTT. Looking up the rest from reference TRBV13 and TRBJ1-1 gives the full variable domain: AAGVIQSPRHLIKEKRETATLKCYPIPRHDTVYWYQQGPGQDPQFLISFYEKMQSDKGSIPDRFSAQQFSDYHSELNMSSLELGDSALYFCASSLGSTEAFFGQGTRLTVV.

The chain couples TRBV9 to TRBJ2-3; no clear D. Germline CDR1 and CDR2: SGDLS and YYNGEE. Deletions cut 4 bases from V and 6 bases from J, with 6 bases between. The CDR3 runs to 11 residues. The CDR3: CASSLRDTQYF. The CDR3 DNA sequence: TGTGCCAGCAGCCTGAGGGATACGCAGTATTTT.

This clone was counted between two and nine times. V and J are TRBV3-1 (or the pseudogene TRBV3-2) and TRBJ1-2; D call uncertain. V was cut by 2 bases and J by 8 bases, with 15 bases left in between. CDR1 LGHDT and CDR2 YNNKEL come from the germline V gene (reference sequence). This CDR3 has 14 residues. CDR3 in amino acids: CASSQPNAAWGYTF. The CDR3 region has the DNA TGTGCCAGCAGCCAACCCAACGCGGCTTGGGGCTACACCTTC.

The chain recombines TRBV11-2 with TRBJ1-1, with a tentative D call TRBD1 (5 bases). Germline V lookup: CDR1 SGHAT, CDR2 FQNNGV. V gave up 0 bases and J gave up 0 bases, with 14 bases separating them. The CDR3 spans 17 residues. The CDR3 DNA reads as TGTGCCAGCAGCTTAGAGGGCGGACAAATCGTGAACACTGAAGCTTTCTTT. Amino acid sequence: CASSLEGGQIVNTEAFF.

The chain uses TRBV7-8 and TRBJ1-5; possible D gene TRBD1, 6 bases. The germline V gene has CDR1 SGHVS and CDR2 FQNEAQ. The CDR3 runs to 16 residues. Between the trimmed V and J ends, which lost 2 bases and 3 bases, there was a span of 14 bases. This CDR3 reads CASSLLPRGNNQPQHF. The CDR3 DNA is TGTGCCAGCAGCTTACTCCCCAGGGGAAACAATCAGCCCCAGCATTTT.

The rearrangement joins TRBV28 to TRBJ1-5; D call uncertain. This CDR3 contains 17 residues. Trimming removed 4 bases from V and 2 bases from J, with 18 bases in between. Germline loops: CDR1 MDHEN, CDR2 SYDVKM. CDR3 bases: TGTGCCAGCAGTTCCCAGGAGGGCCTTTATGGCAATCAGCCCCAGCATTTT. Residues: CASSSQEGLYGNQPQHF.

With respect to this clone: The junction and the germline gene differ at one end; a read error may be behind it. The genes are TRBV7-7 and TRBJ1-6; D is unclear. Germline-derived CDR1 and CDR2 are SSHAT and FNYEAQ (reference sequence). The CDR3 loop spans 15 amino acids. CDR3 in amino acids: CASSLAFGDGSPLHF. For the CDR3, the DNA is TGTGCTAGCAGCTTAGCATTCGGGGATGGTTCACCCCTCCACTTT.

The chain combines TRBV29-1 with TRBJ1-3; 7 bases align to TRBD1. Germline lookup yields CDR1 SQVTM and CDR2 ANQGSEA. This CDR3 region has 13 residues. The ends lost 5 bases at V and 3 bases at J; junction bases unmatched: 4. CDR3 protein: CSVSTGLGNTIYF. The CDR3, as DNA: TGCAGCGTTTCGACAGGGCTTGGAAACACCATATATTTT.

This chain links TRBV5-1 with TRBJ1-1, with D unclear. Trimming took 0 bases from V and 7 from J, leaving 7 bases between them. This CDR3 contains 12 residues. Per germline, CDR1 SGHRS and CDR2 YFSETQ. The CDR3 reads CASSLGGVEAFF. CDR3 nucleotides: TGCGCCAGCAGCTTGGGGGGAGTTGAAGCTTTCTTT.